The 30 T cell receptor beta chains given below trace back to one sample, sequenced in a study of blood T cell repertoires in COVID-19. Sequenced by immunoSEQ multiplex PCR; TCRdb stores in-frame clones only, minus some. In the table there are about 500,000 clones, 75% to 90% of which are singletons. The sample consisted of peripheral blood. Receptors were obtained from a man between 18 and 29 years old with COVID-19, enrolled during active disease.

The chain uses TRBV19 and TRBJ2-5; TRBD2 matches at 10 bases. This CDR3 comprises 15 residues. Germline loops: CDR1 LNHDA, CDR2 SQIVND (reference sequence). The ends lost 6 bases at V and 2 bases at J; junction bases unmatched: 6. The CDR3 DNA reads TGTGCCAGTAGGTCTACTAGCGGGGATCAAGAGACCCAGTACTTC. Encoded protein: CASRSTSGDQETQYF.

The chain couples TRBV18 to TRBJ2-2; a possible D gene is TRBD2 (5 bases). Germline V gene sequence: CDR1 KGHSH, CDR2 LQKENI. Deletions cut 2 bases from V and 7 bases from J, with 5 bases between. This CDR3 region has 12 residues. The CDR3 region has the DNA TGTGCCAGCTCACCAGCGGGCGGGGAGCTGTTTTTT. Translating gives CASSPAGGELFF.

This clone was counted between two and nine times. The rearrangement joins TRBV5-6 to TRBJ1-6; 10 bases agree with TRBD1. This CDR3 is built from 16 residues. The V and J ends lost 4 bases and 9 bases, in that order; junction bases with no gene match: 10. Germline loops: CDR1 SGHDT, CDR2 YYEEEE. The chain's CDR3 is CASSPNGGTGVSPLHF. The DNA of the CDR3 is TGTGCCAGCAGCCCAAACGGCGGGACAGGGGTTTCACCCCTCCACTTT.

Written as DNA, the CDR3 is TGCGCCAGCAGCCACTCGGCGGGATACGGCACAGATACGCAGTATTTT. This gives the protein CASSHSAGYGTDTQYF. The chain carries TRBV4-1 and TRBJ2-3, with D possibly TRBD2 on 6 matching bases. Germline CDR1 reads MGHRA; CDR2 reads YSYEKL. CDR3 length: 16 residues. V was pared by 3 bases and J by 1 base, with 14 bases between.

This rearrangement joins TRBV27 to TRBJ2-7; D is possibly TRBD2 (5 bases). V gave up 5 bases and J gave up 0 bases, with 5 bases separating them. In germline, CDR1 is MNHEY, CDR2 SMNVEV (reference sequence). This CDR3 has 12 residues. This CDR3 reads CASSRGSYEQYF. The CDR3 nucleotides read TGTGCCAGCAGTCGGGGCTCCTACGAGCAGTACTTC.

This chain joins TRBV7-8 and TRBJ1-5; 7 bases are a match to TRBD1. The germline V gene encodes CDR1 SGHVS and CDR2 FQNEAQ. Trimming cost V 4 bases and J 4 bases; bases outside gene matches: 7. The CDR3 length is 15 residues. The CDR3 sequence: CASSYRDSLNQPQHF. The DNA for the CDR3 is TGTGCCAGCAGCTACCGGGACAGCCTGAATCAGCCCCAGCATTTT.

The J gene is TRBJ1-2, the V gene TRBV5-8, with 7 bases that match TRBD1. Trimming cost V 4 bases and J 4 bases; bases outside gene matches: 13. Germline V lookup: CDR1 SGHTS, CDR2 YDEGEE. The CDR3 is made up of 16 amino acids. CDR3 amino acids: CASSPHSTGSAYGYTF. CDR3 nucleotides: TGTGCCAGCAGCCCCCATTCGACAGGGTCGGCCTATGGCTACACCTTC.

This clone was observed a single time. The V gene is TRBV27, the J gene TRBJ2-3, with 11 bases aligning to TRBD2. The germline V gene has CDR1 MNHEY and CDR2 SMNVEV (reference sequence). V lost 3 bases and J lost 2; bases outside the gene matches: 4. CDR3 length: 16 residues. CDR3 sequence reads: CASSFYSGGATDTQYF. In nucleotides, the CDR3 is TGTGCCAGCAGTTTTTATAGCGGGGGGGCCACAGATACGCAGTATTTT.

The chain employs TRBV5-6 and TRBJ2-1; D unclear. V lost 4 bases to trimming and J lost 5 bases, with 13 bases between them. The CDR3 length is 14 residues. CDR1 and CDR2 (germline): SGHDT, YYEEEE. The CDR3, as DNA: TGTGCCAGCAGCCGGGTCAACAAAAACAATGAGCAGTTCTTC. Its translation is CASSRVNKNNEQFF.

The chain is built from TRBV5-1 and TRBJ1-2, with D perhaps TRBD1 (6 bases). Trimming pared 4 bases from V and 3 bases from J, leaving 16 bases between. The germline V gene has CDR1 SGHRS and CDR2 YFSETQ. The CDR3 has 15 amino acids. Here the CDR3 reads CASSSLGGLDYGYTF. The CDR3 DNA reads TGCGCCAGCAGCAGCTTGGGGGGGCTTGACTATGGCTACACCTTC.

V usage is TRBV27 and J usage is TRBJ1-2, with D uncertain. This CDR3 region has 14 residues. Germline CDR1 and CDR2: MNHEY and SMNVEV (reference sequence). V was shortened by 5 bases and J by 2 bases, with 12 bases between the two germline ends. The CDR3 spells CASSPGGQNYGYTF. As DNA, the CDR3 is TGTGCCAGCAGTCCAGGTGGGCAAAACTATGGCTACACCTTC.

Note on this clone: Other nucleotide sequences in the sample specify the same CDR3. This chain joins TRBV7-9 and TRBJ2-5; D is ambiguous. CDR3 length: 12 residues. Germline CDR1 is SEHNR and CDR2 is FQNEAQ (reference sequence). V shed 1 base and J shed 5 bases, with 5 bases lying between them. CDR3 DNA: TGTGCCAGCAGCTTAGTCTCCGAGACCCAGTACTTC. Protein sequence: CASSLVSETQYF.

This clone was seen only a few times. The rearrangement links TRBV27 to TRBJ2-7, with D perhaps matching TRBD1 (6 bases). The germline V gene encodes CDR1 MNHEY and CDR2 SMNVEV (reference sequence). This CDR3 has 14 amino acids. V lost 4 bases and J lost 4, with 14 bases in between. Here the CDR3 reads CASSWAGTFYEQYF. CDR3 nucleotide sequence: TGTGCCAGCAGTTGGGCCGGGACATTTTACGAGCAGTACTTC.

The chain recombines TRBV2 with TRBJ2-5; weak D call: TRBD1 (5 bases). V shed 3 bases and J shed 4 bases, with 15 bases lying between them. The germline V gene encodes CDR1 SNHLY and CDR2 FYNNEI. The CDR3 length is 15 residues. Here the CDR3 DNA reads TGTGCCAGCAGTGAGTCGGCAAGGGGATCAGAGACCCAGTACTTC. It encodes CASSESARGSETQYF. Drawing the rest from reference TRBV2 and TRBJ2-5, the complete variable domain is EPEVTQTPSHQVTQMGQEVILRCVPISNHLYFYWYRQILGQKVEFLVSFYNNEISEKSEIFDDQFSVERPDGSNFTLKIRSTKLEDSAMYFCASSESARGSETQYFGPGTRLLVL.

This clone came up once. In DNA, the CDR3 is TGTGCCAGCAGCTTAGGCCAGGGCGATTCACCCCTCCACTTT. Translation: CASSLGQGDSPLHF. J is TRBJ1-6 and V is TRBV7-8; D perhaps matches TRBD1 (5 bases). Per the germline V gene, CDR1 is SGHVS and CDR2 is FQNEAQ. The CDR3 covers 14 residues. The germline V and J ends were trimmed by 1 base and 8 bases, with 9 bases remaining between them.

The chain uses TRBV7-9 and TRBJ2-5, with 12 nucleotides matching TRBD2. From germline, CDR1 is SEHNR and CDR2 FQNEAQ (reference sequence). Losses at the gene ends were 11 bases for V and 4 bases for J; bases not matched to a gene: 11. The CDR3 totals 15 residues. Here the CDR3 reads CAVNEELAGGETQYF. The CDR3 region has the DNA TGTGCCGTCAACGAAGAACTAGCGGGAGGAGAGACCCAGTACTTC.

The chain links TRBV4-1 to TRBJ1-5; tentatively, D is TRBD1 (6 bases). Germline CDR1 is MGHRA and CDR2 is YSYEKL. The CDR3 runs 17 residues. Deletions cut 1 base from V and 3 bases from J, with 16 bases between. CDR3 nucleotides: TGCGCCAGCAGCCAAGTTCAGGGCAGGGGAGACAATCAGCCCCAGCATTTT. Protein: CASSQVQGRGDNQPQHF.

This rearrangement joins TRBV7-8 to TRBJ1-2; a possible D gene is TRBD1 (5 bases). Trimming pared 2 bases from V and 4 bases from J, leaving 8 bases between. Germline V gene lookup returns CDR1 SGHVS and CDR2 FQNEAQ. The CDR3 has 13 residues. This CDR3 is CASSLQGFYGYTF. In DNA, the CDR3 is TGTGCCAGCAGCTTACAGGGTTTCTATGGCTACACCTTC.

The chain couples TRBV4-2 to TRBJ2-5; TRBD2 matches 9 bases. Germline V CDR1 and CDR2: LGHNA, YNFKEQ. The CDR3 is made up of 15 amino acids. The J segment lost 1 base and the V segment lost 3 bases, leaving 3 bases of the junction unmatched. The DNA of the CDR3 is TGTGCCAGCAGCCATCTTAGCGGGGGCCAAGAGACCCAGTACTTC. It translates to CASSHLSGGQETQYF.

The chain joins TRBV5-1 to TRBJ2-7; TRBD1 matches 8 bases. V lost 2 bases to trimming and J lost 4 bases; unmatched junction nucleotides: 8. The CDR3 runs to 15 residues. CDR1 is SGHRS and CDR2 is YFSETQ in the germline V gene. The CDR3 protein is CASSLVSQGGYEQYF. The CDR3 DNA follows: TGCGCCAGCAGCTTAGTATCACAGGGGGGTTACGAGCAGTACTTC. The full variable domain, with the rest looked up from reference TRBV5-1 and TRBJ2-7, is KAGVTQTPRYLIKTRGQQVTLSCSPISGHRSVSWYQQTPGQGLQFLFEYFSETQRNKGNFPGRFSGRQFSNSRSEMNVSTLELGDSALYLCASSLVSQGGYEQYFGPGTRLTVT.

This chain links TRBV2 with TRBJ2-1; 8 positions match TRBD2. With 6 bases clipped from V and 7 bases from J, the junction kept 14 bases outside the gene matches. The germline CDR1 and CDR2 sequences are SNHLY and FYNNEI. CDR3 size: 16 residues. CDR3 residues: CASRKDGRALANEQFF. Written as DNA, the CDR3 is TGTGCCAGCAGGAAGGACGGGAGGGCCCTCGCGAATGAGCAGTTCTTC.

The chain couples TRBV29-1 to TRBJ2-3; TRBD2 is a possible D gene (6 bases). The V gene's germline CDR1 is SQVTM and CDR2 ANQGSEA. The CDR3 extends over 17 amino acids. Deletions cut 1 base from V and 2 bases from J, with 19 bases between. The CDR3 sequence: CSVEVWAWRDHTDTQYF. DNA of the CDR3: TGCAGCGTTGAAGTTTGGGCATGGCGGGACCACACAGATACGCAGTATTTT.

This sequence joins TRBV25-1 and TRBJ2-7; 7 positions match TRBD1. Per the germline V gene, CDR1 is MGHDK and CDR2 is SYGVNS. With V trimmed by 5 bases and J by 6 bases, 19 bases remained unmatched. There are 17 residues in the CDR3. CDR3 DNA sequence: TGTGCCAGCAGTCCCTCTGACTCCGGGACAGCCAGTTCCGAGCAGTACTTC. This translates into CASSPSDSGTASSEQYF.

This clone has just a few counts. The chain is built from TRBV16 and TRBJ1-5; no clear D. CDR3 length: 16 residues. Trimming pared 1 base from V and 6 bases from J, leaving 16 bases between. Germline CDR1 reads KGHSY; CDR2 reads FQNENV. The CDR3 is CASSQLAVDGRQPQHF. The CDR3 nucleotides are TGTGCCAGCAGCCAATTGGCCGTTGATGGGCGTCAGCCCCAGCATTTT.

Of note for this clone: Other DNA sequences within the sample encode an identical CDR3. The J gene is TRBJ2-1, the V gene TRBV11-2; 8 nucleotides agree with TRBD2. The germline V gene has CDR1 SGHAT and CDR2 FQNNGV. With 4 bases clipped from V and 6 bases from J, the junction kept 2 bases outside the gene matches. CDR3 size: 13 residues. The CDR3 nucleotides read TGTGCCAGCAGCTCCGGACTAGCCAATGAGCAGTTCTTC. Protein product: CASSSGLANEQFF.

The rearrangement links TRBV9 to TRBJ2-1; 8 nucleotides match TRBD1. Germline-derived CDR1 and CDR2 are SGDLS and YYNGEE. V lost 6 bases, J lost 5 bases, and 10 bases stayed unmatched. There are 15 residues in the CDR3. CDR3 nucleotides: TGTGCCAGCACGAAGGGCCAGGGGGCAGACAATGAGCAGTTCTTC. Translated: CASTKGQGADNEQFF.

The V gene is TRBV2, the J gene TRBJ2-5, with 11 nucleotides matching TRBD2. The CDR3 loop spans 15 amino acids. Trimming at V came to 1 base and at J to 5 bases, leaving 3 bases not matched to a gene. Germline CDR1 is SNHLY and CDR2 is FYNNEI. CDR3 sequence: CASSEEASGRETQYF. Here the CDR3 DNA reads TGTGCCAGCAGTGAAGAGGCTAGCGGGAGGGAGACCCAGTACTTC.

The genes are TRBV5-5 and TRBJ2-7, with D possibly being TRBD1 (5 bases). The germline V gene encodes CDR1 SGHKS and CDR2 YYEKEE (reference sequence). The CDR3 is made up of 14 amino acids. The V gene lost 0 bases and the J gene lost 9 bases, with 16 bases spanning the gap. The CDR3 DNA is TGTGCCAGCAGCTTGGATCGGGTTCCCCAGGGGCAGTACTTC. As protein: CASSLDRVPQGQYF.

The J gene is TRBJ1-6, the V gene TRBV6-5; TRBD1 might be the D (5 bases). Germline CDR1 reads MNHEY; CDR2 reads SVGAGI. The CDR3 has 15 amino acids. Trimming shortened V by 4 bases and J by 9 bases, and 16 bases separated the two germline ends. In DNA form, the CDR3 reads TGTGCCAGCAGTTTGCGGGGACCTAGGAGTTCACCCCTCCACTTT. Its protein product is CASSLRGPRSSPLHF.

This rearrangement joins TRBV2 to TRBJ2-6, with D possibly being TRBD1 (6 bases). The CDR3 is 17 residues long. Germline-derived CDR1 and CDR2 are SNHLY and FYNNEI. V was shortened by 6 bases and J by 3 bases, with 18 bases between the two germline ends. This CDR3 reads CASRKSMGAGGANVLTF. The CDR3 nucleotides read TGTGCCAGCAGGAAATCAATGGGGGCGGGTGGGGCCAACGTCCTGACTTTC. Together with reference TRBV2 and TRBJ2-6, the CDR3 gives the full variable domain: EPEVTQTPSHQVTQMGQEVILRCVPISNHLYFYWYRQILGQKVEFLVSFYNNEISEKSEIFDDQFSVERPDGSNFTLKIRSTKLEDSAMYFCASRKSMGAGGANVLTFGAGSRLTVL.